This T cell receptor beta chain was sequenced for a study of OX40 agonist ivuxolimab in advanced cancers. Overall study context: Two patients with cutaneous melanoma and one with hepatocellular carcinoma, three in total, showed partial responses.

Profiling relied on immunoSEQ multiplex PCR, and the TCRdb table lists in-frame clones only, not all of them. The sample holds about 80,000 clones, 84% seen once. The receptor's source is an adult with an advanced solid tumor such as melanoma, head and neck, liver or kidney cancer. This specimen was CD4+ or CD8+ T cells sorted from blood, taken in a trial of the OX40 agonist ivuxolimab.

The CDR3 loop reads CASSSDRSIQYF. CDR3 nucleotides: TGTGCCAGCAGCTCCGACCGGAGCATTCAGTACTTC. The gene calls are TRBV7-6 and TRBJ2-4; D gene unclear. Trimming shortened V by 4 bases and J by 9 bases, and 10 bases separated the two germline ends. The CDR3 sequence is 12 residues long. Germline-derived CDR1 and CDR2 are SGHVS and FNYEAQ. Together with reference TRBV7-6 and TRBJ2-4, the CDR3 gives the full variable domain: GAGVSQSPRYKVTKRGQDVALRCDPISGHVSLYWYRQALGQGPEFLTYFNYEAQQDKSGLPNDRFSAERPEGSISTLTIQRTEQRDSAMYRCASSSDRSIQYFGAGTRLSVL.